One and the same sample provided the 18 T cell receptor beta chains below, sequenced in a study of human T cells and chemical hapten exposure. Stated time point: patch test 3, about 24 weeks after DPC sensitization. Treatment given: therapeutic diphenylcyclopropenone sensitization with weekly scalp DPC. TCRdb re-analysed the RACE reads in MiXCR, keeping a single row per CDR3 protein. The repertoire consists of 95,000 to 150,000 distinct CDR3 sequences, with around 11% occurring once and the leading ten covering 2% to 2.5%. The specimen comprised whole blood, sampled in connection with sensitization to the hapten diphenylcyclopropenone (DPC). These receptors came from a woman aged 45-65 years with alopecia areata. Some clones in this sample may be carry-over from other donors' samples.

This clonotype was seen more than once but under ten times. The chain's CDR3 is CASSLQGTAYEQYF. The CDR3, as DNA: TGTGCCAGCAGTTTACAGGGGACCGCCTACGAGCAGTACTTC. V usage is TRBV28 and J usage is TRBJ2-7; tentatively, D is TRBD1 (6 bases). There are 14 residues in the CDR3. Germline CDR1 and CDR2: MDHEN and SYDVKM. V shed 2 bases and J shed 2 bases, with 10 bases lying between them.

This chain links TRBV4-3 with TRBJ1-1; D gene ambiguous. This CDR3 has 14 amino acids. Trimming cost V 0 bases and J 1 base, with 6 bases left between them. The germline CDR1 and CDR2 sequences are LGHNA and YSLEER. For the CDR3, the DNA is TGCGCCAGCAGCCAAGATGTCCAGAACACTGAAGCTTTCTTT. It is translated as CASSQDVQNTEAFF.

The CDR3 spells CASSLSRWGEGELFF. The CDR3 DNA reads as TGTGCCAGCAGTTTATCGCGGTGGGGGGAAGGGGAGCTGTTTTTT. The J gene is TRBJ2-2, the V gene TRBV27; D might be TRBD2 (6 bases). CDR1 and CDR2 from the germline V gene are MNHEY and SMNVEV (reference sequence). This CDR3 region has 15 residues. Trimming cost V 0 bases and J 8 bases, with 13 bases left between them.

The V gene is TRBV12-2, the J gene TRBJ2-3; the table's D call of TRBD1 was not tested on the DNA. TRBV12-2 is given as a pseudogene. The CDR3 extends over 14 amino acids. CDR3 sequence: CASRLDRSGGTQYF. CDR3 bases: TGTGCAAGTCGCTTGGACCGCTCAGGGGGTACGCAGTATTTT.

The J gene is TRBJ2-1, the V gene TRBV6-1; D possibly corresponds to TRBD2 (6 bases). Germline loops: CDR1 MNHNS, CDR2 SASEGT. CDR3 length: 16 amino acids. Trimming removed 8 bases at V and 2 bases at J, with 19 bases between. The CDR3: CASLKAFERAYNEQFF. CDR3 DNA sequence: TGTGCCAGCCTTAAGGCTTTTGAGCGGGCCTACAATGAGCAGTTCTTC.

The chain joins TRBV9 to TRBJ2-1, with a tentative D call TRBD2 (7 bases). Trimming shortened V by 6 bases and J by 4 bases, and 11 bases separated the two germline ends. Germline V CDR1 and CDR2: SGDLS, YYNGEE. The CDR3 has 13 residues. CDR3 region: CASTGGPYNEQFF. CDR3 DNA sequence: TGTGCCAGCACCGGGGGGCCTTACAATGAGCAGTTCTTC.

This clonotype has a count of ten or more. CDR3 DNA: TGCAGCGTTGACAGGGGGAACACTGAAGCTTTCTTT. Amino acids: CSVDRGNTEAFF. This rearrangement joins TRBV29-1 to TRBJ1-1; the D gene is possibly TRBD1 (6 bases). The CDR3 loop spans 12 amino acids. The V end was cut by 3 bases, the J end by 1 base, with 6 bases between. Germline CDR1 SQVTM, CDR2 ANQGSEA.

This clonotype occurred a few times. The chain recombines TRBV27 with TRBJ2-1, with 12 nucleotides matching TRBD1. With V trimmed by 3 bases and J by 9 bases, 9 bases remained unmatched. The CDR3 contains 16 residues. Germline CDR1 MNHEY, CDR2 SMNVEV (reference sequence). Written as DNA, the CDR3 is TGTGCCAGCAGTTTGACCTCCGGGACAGGGGGCGGTGAGCAGTTCTTC. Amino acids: CASSLTSGTGGGEQFF.

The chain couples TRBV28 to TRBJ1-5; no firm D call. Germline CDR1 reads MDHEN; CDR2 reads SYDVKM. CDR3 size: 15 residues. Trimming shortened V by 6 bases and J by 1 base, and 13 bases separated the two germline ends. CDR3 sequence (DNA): TGTGCCAGCAGAATGGACCACTTAAGCAATCAGCCCCAGCATTTT. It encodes CASRMDHLSNQPQHF.

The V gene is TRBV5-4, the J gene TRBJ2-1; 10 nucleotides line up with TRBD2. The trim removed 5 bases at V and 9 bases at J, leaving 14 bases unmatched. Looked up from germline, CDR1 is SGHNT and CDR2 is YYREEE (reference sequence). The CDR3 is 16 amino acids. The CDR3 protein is CASRDLGLAGVGEQFF. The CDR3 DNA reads TGTGCCAGCAGGGACCTAGGGCTAGCGGGGGTGGGTGAGCAGTTCTTC.

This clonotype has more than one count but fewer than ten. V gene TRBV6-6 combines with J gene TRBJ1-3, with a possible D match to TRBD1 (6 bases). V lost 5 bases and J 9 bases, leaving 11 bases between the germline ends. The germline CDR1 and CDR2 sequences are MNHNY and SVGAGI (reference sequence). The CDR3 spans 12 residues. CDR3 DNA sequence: TGTGCCAGCAGTCCTACAGGGAGCACCATATATTTT. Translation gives CASSPTGSTIYF.

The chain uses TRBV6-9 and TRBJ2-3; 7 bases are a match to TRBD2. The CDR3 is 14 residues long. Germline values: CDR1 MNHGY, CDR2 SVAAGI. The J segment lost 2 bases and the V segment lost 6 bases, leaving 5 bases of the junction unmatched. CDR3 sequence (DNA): TGTGCCAGCAGGAGCGGGACGTACACAGATACGCAGTATTTT. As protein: CASRSGTYTDTQYF.

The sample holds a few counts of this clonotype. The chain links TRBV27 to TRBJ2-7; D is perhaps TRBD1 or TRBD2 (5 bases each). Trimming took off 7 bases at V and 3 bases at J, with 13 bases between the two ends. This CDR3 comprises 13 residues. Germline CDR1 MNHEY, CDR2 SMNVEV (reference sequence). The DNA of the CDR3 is TGTGCCAGCAAGCGGCAGGGAAACTACGAGCAGTACTTC. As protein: CASKRQGNYEQYF.

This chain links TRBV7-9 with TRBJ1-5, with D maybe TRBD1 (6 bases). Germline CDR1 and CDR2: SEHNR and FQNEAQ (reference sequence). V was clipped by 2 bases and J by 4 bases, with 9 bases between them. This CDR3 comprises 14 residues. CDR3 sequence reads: CASSLSGANQPQHF. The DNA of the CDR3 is TGTGCCAGCAGCTTATCGGGGGCTAATCAGCCCCAGCATTTT. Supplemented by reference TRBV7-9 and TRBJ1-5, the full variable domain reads DTGVSQNPRHKITKRGQNVTFRCDPISEHNRLYWYRQTLGQGPEFLTYFQNEAQLEKSRLLSDRFSAERPKGSFSTLEIQRTEQGDSAMYLCASSLSGANQPQHFGDGTRLSIL.

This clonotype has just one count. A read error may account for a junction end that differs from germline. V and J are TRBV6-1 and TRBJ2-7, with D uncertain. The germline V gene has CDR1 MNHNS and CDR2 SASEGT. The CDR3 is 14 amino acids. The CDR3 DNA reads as TGTGCCAGCAGTGCCCAGGTAAACGTTTACGATCAGTACTTC. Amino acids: CASSAQVNVYDQYF.

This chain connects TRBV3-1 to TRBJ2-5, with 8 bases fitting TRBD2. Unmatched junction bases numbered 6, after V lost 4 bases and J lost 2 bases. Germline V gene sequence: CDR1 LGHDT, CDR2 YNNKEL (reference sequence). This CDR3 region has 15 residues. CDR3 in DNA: TGTGCCAGCAGCCCCTACCCTAGCGGGCAAGAGACCCAGTACTTC. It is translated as CASSPYPSGQETQYF.

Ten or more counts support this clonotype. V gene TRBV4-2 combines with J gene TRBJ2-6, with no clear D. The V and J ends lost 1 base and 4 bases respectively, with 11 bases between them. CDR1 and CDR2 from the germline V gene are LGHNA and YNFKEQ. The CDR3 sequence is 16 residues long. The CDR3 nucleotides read TGTGCCAGCAGCCAAGGAGACGGTATCGGGGCCAACGTCCTGACTTTC. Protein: CASSQGDGIGANVLTF.

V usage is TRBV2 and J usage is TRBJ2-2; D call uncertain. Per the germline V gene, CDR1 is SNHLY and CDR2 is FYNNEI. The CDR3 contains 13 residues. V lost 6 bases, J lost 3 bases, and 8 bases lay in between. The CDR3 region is CASSPRDTGELFF. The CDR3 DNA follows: TGTGCCAGCAGCCCCAGAGACACCGGGGAGCTGTTTTTT.